The clone carrying this T cell receptor (beta chain) came up a few times. The antigen is not known. The data are from a study of T cell repertoires in cytomegalovirus infection. TCRdb re-called the reads with MiXCR, one entry per CDR3 protein. The repertoire holds about 340,000 distinct CDR3 sequences, with about 29% as singletons. Germline CDR1 SGHVS, CDR2 FNYEAQ. The V end lost 3 bases, the J end lost 5 bases, and 12 bases lay between the germline ends. This CDR3 spans 14 amino acids. The V and J genes are TRBV7-6 and TRBJ2-3; the D is unclear. Sequenced material: cultured PBMCs, taken from culture after CMV antigen stimulation. This TCR derives from a human donor in good health (CMV status not recorded). Some clones in this sample may be carry-over from other donors' samples. Here the CDR3 reads CASSLNLLRDTQYF. The CDR3 DNA sequence: TGTGCCAGCAGCTTGAACCTATTACGAGATACGCAGTATTTT.